Following are 26 T cell receptor beta chains from one sample sequenced in a study of a mutant IDH1 vaccine in newly diagnosed glioma. Clones were sequenced by immunoSEQ multiplex PCR, and TCRdb holds only the in-frame ones, with some missing. The table lists 53,000 or so clones, 70% to 85% of them singletons. Their cognate antigens are unknown. Time point denoted: week 35, safety follow-up. Each dose of the vaccine consisted of 300 ug of mutant IDH1 20-mer peptide, with topical imiquimod. The source was PBMCs, collected from a glioma patient whose treatment included an IDH1 peptide vaccine. The receptors here all came from a man in his forties with glioma.

The CDR3 is CASSAEAHPTYEQYF. As DNA, the CDR3 is TGTGCCAGCAGCGCCGAGGCTCACCCTACCTACGAGCAGTACTTC. The rearrangement uses TRBV9 and TRBJ2-7; D uncertain. CDR3 length: 15 residues. CDR1 SGDLS and CDR2 YYNGEE come from the germline V gene. V dropped 3 bases and J dropped 2 bases, with 15 bases sitting between them.

This clone was detected a few times. V gene TRBV15 combines with J gene TRBJ1-5, with 7 bases identical to TRBD1. Unmatched junction bases numbered 8, after V lost 4 bases and J lost 2 bases. From germline, CDR1 is LNHNV and CDR2 YYDKDF (reference sequence). The length of the CDR3 is 16 residues. DNA for the CDR3: TGTGCCACCAGCACTTACAGGGGTTCCGGCAATCAGCCCCAGCATTTT. Its protein product is CATSTYRGSGNQPQHF.

V gene TRBV7-2 combines with J gene TRBJ1-5; D uncertain. There are 13 residues in the CDR3. The V end lost 4 bases, the J end lost 5 bases, and 9 bases lay between the germline ends. From germline, CDR1 is SGHTA and CDR2 FQGNSA. The CDR3 coding sequence is TGTGCCAGCAGCTCCACCGCGGATCAGCCCCAGCATTTT. Translation: CASSSTADQPQHF.

This rearrangement joins TRBV5-1 to TRBJ1-3; a weak D match, TRBD1 (6 bases). The germline V gene encodes CDR1 SGHRS and CDR2 YFSETQ. The CDR3 covers 16 residues. The ends were cut back, 0 bases at V and 0 bases at J, with 10 bases in the middle. The CDR3 nucleotides read TGCGCCAGCAGCTTGGCCGGGGGGCACTCTGGAAACACCATATATTTT. Its protein product is CASSLAGGHSGNTIYF.

This clone was seen just once. This chain uses TRBV11-3 with TRBJ2-1; the D call may be TRBD1 or TRBD2 (5 bases each). V was shortened by 1 base and J by 10 bases, with 8 bases between the two germline ends. CDR1 and CDR2 from the germline V gene are SGHNT and YENEEA. The CDR3 totals 12 residues. The CDR3 region has the DNA TGTGCCAGCAGCTTAGGGGACCGGGAGCAGTTCTTC. It is translated as CASSLGDREQFF.

The gene calls are TRBV19 and TRBJ2-1, with D perhaps TRBD2 (7 bases). The CDR3 has 14 amino acids. V lost 2 bases to trimming and J lost 9 bases, with 14 bases between them. CDR1 and CDR2 (germline): LNHDA, SQIVND (reference sequence). In DNA form, the CDR3 reads TGTGCCAGTAGTATACGAGGGGGGGCAGGTGAGCAGTTCTTC. Translation: CASSIRGGAGEQFF.

This chain links TRBV25-1 with TRBJ1-1; 8 bases align to TRBD1. CDR1 is MGHDK and CDR2 is SYGVNS in the germline V gene. The trim removed 3 bases at V and 1 base at J, leaving 7 bases unmatched. The CDR3 has 16 amino acids. The DNA for the CDR3 is TGTGCCAGCAGTGACCCAGGACAGGGTTGGAACACTGAAGCTTTCTTT. This codes for CASSDPGQGWNTEAFF.

This clone was seen only once. The chain couples TRBV15 to TRBJ1-2, with D perhaps matching TRBD1 (5 bases). V was cut by 5 bases and J by 3 bases, with 13 bases left in between. Germline assignment: CDR1 LNHNV and CDR2 YYDKDF (reference sequence). The CDR3 length is 14 residues. The CDR3 DNA reads TGTGCCACCAGCCGATCGACAGACTACTATGGCTACACCTTC. Amino acid sequence: CATSRSTDYYGYTF.

J is TRBJ1-5 and V is TRBV30; D remains unclear. CDR1 is GTSNPN and CDR2 is SVGIG in the germline V gene (reference sequence). Trimming removed 2 bases at V and 6 bases at J, with 14 bases between. CDR3 length: 14 residues. The CDR3 nucleotides read TGTGCCTGGAGTTCGTTTGGGTTTCGTCAGCCCCAGCATTTT. It codes for CAWSSFGFRQPQHF.

The chain recombines TRBV7-2 with TRBJ2-3; 8 positions agree with TRBD2. This CDR3 region has 14 residues. Unmatched junction bases numbered 11, after V lost 5 bases and J lost 10 bases. Germline CDR1 reads SGHTA; CDR2 reads FQGNSA. In DNA form, the CDR3 reads TGTGCCAGCAGCACGGGACTAGGCCACAATCCGCAGTATTTT. It translates to CASSTGLGHNPQYF.

J is TRBJ1-1 and V is TRBV7-9; no clear D gene. V was pared by 4 bases and J by 8 bases, with 14 bases between. The CDR3 covers 13 residues. The V gene's germline CDR1 is SEHNR and CDR2 FQNEAQ (reference sequence). For the CDR3, the DNA is TGTGCCAGCAGCTCGGGAGAGCTGCTCGAAGCTTTCTTT. Protein sequence: CASSSGELLEAFF.

V usage is TRBV13 and J usage is TRBJ2-7; 9 bases line up with TRBD1. The V segment lost 5 bases and the J segment 3 bases; nucleotides outside the gene matches: 8. Germline CDR1 is PRHDT and CDR2 is FYEKMQ (reference sequence). This CDR3 region has 15 residues. The CDR3 protein is CASSNRGTGIYEQYF. The DNA of the CDR3 is TGTGCCAGCAGCAACCGCGGGACAGGGATCTACGAGCAGTACTTC.

This clone was recorded a few times. The chain combines TRBV4-1 with TRBJ1-1, with D hard to call. V was pared by 1 base and J by 5 bases, with 8 bases between. This CDR3 has 13 residues. Germline loops: CDR1 MGHRA, CDR2 YSYEKL. CDR3 amino acids: CASSQGEGTEAFF. CDR3 coding DNA: TGCGCCAGCAGCCAAGGTGAGGGAACTGAAGCTTTCTTT.

The chain joins TRBV6-1 to TRBJ2-3; unclear D gene. Germline V CDR1 and CDR2: MNHNS, SASEGT. This CDR3 spans 16 amino acids. V dropped 3 bases and J dropped 0 bases, with 13 bases sitting between them. CDR3 sequence reads: CASSELLGASTDTQYF. CDR3 DNA sequence: TGTGCCAGCAGTGAGCTTCTCGGAGCTAGCACAGATACGCAGTATTTT.

This chain's CDR3 is CASSQEGAGAKGNTEAFF. The CDR3 nucleotides are TGTGCCAGCAGCCAAGAGGGGGCAGGGGCGAAGGGGAACACTGAAGCTTTCTTT. The genes are TRBV4-2 and TRBJ1-1, with D possibly matching TRBD1 (6 bases). CDR3 length: 18 amino acids. With 0 bases removed from V and 1 base from J, the gap between germline ends came to 18 bases. Germline CDR1 is LGHNA and CDR2 is YNFKEQ.

V and J are TRBV4-2 and TRBJ2-6; TRBD2 is a possible D gene (5 bases). This CDR3 spans 14 amino acids. V was pared by 4 bases and J by 2 bases, with 6 bases between. The germline CDR1 and CDR2 sequences are LGHNA and YNFKEQ. The DNA for the CDR3 is TGTGCCAGCAGCCCCGGGGCTGGGGCCAACGTCCTGACTTTC. Protein product: CASSPGAGANVLTF.

This chain connects TRBV13 to TRBJ2-1; the match to TRBD1 covers 7 bases. J lost 12 bases, V lost 2 bases, and 4 bases had no gene match. The CDR3 is 12 residues long. Germline V gives CDR1 PRHDT, CDR2 FYEKMQ (reference sequence). For the CDR3, the DNA is TGTGCCAGCAGCTTATCCTCAGGGGGGCAGTTCTTC. This sequence encodes CASSLSSGGQFF.

This chain uses TRBV6-5 with TRBJ2-2; no clear D. Deletions cut 4 bases from V and 12 bases from J, with 21 bases between. The CDR3 covers 15 residues. Germline V gene data show CDR1 as MNHEY and CDR2 as SVGAGI. CDR3 in amino acids: CASSSSTRSSWKLFF. The DNA for the CDR3 is TGTGCCAGCAGTTCTTCTACAAGGTCCTCCTGGAAGCTGTTTTTT.

J is TRBJ2-7 and V is TRBV10-2, with 8 nucleotides matching TRBD1. The ends lost 10 bases at V and 2 bases at J; junction bases unmatched: 10. The CDR3 contains 14 residues. The V gene's germline CDR1 is WSHSY and CDR2 SAAADI. The DNA of the CDR3 is TGCGCCACCATGGGGACAGGCCTACCCTACGAGCAGTACTTC. Translating it yields CATMGTGLPYEQYF.

The chain uses TRBV10-2 and TRBJ2-5; possible D gene TRBD2, 7 bases. CDR3 length: 14 residues. CDR1 and CDR2 (germline): WSHSY, SAAADI. V lost 6 bases and J 4 bases, leaving 15 bases between the germline ends. The DNA for the CDR3 is TGCGCCAGCAGAACGGCGGGGGCGGTAGAGACCCAGTACTTC. It codes for CASRTAGAVETQYF.

The V gene is TRBV7-9, the J gene TRBJ2-2; D is uncertain. The CDR3 loop spans 15 amino acids. Trimming left V 0 bases short and J 4 bases short, with 9 bases between. Germline-derived CDR1 and CDR2 are SEHNR and FQNEAQ (reference sequence). The CDR3 sequence is CASSLASLGTGELFF. CDR3 DNA: TGTGCCAGCAGCTTAGCGAGTCTGGGCACCGGGGAGCTGTTTTTT.

V is TRBV28 and J is TRBJ2-6; D not certain. This CDR3 has 15 amino acids. V lost 6 bases to trimming and J lost 0 bases, with 9 bases between them. Germline CDR1 MDHEN, CDR2 SYDVKM. The CDR3 DNA sequence: TGTGCCAGCAGCCCACAATTCTCTGGGGCCAACGTCCTGACTTTC. This encodes CASSPQFSGANVLTF.

As DNA, the CDR3 is TGTGCCAGCAGGCAGGGCCCTTATAGCAATCAGCCCCAGCATTTT. Residues: CASRQGPYSNQPQHF. The genes are TRBV27 and TRBJ1-5, with a tentative D call TRBD1 (5 bases). The CDR3 is 15 amino acids. CDR1 and CDR2 from the germline V gene are MNHEY and SMNVEV (reference sequence). Trimming removed 6 bases at V and 0 bases at J, with 12 bases between.

The rearrangement joins TRBV30 to TRBJ1-2, with D unresolved. V lost 3 bases and J 3 bases, leaving 14 bases between the germline ends. The CDR3 length is 14 residues. Germline V gives CDR1 GTSNPN, CDR2 SVGIG (reference sequence). The CDR3 loop is CAWRRKTPDYGYTF. DNA for the CDR3: TGTGCCTGGAGACGAAAGACCCCCGACTATGGCTACACCTTC.

In its sample, this clone was seen a few times. This chain links TRBV4-1 with TRBJ1-6; D is undetermined. In germline, CDR1 is MGHRA, CDR2 YSYEKL. V lost 0 bases and J 7 bases, leaving 16 bases between the germline ends. This CDR3 region has 17 residues. CDR3 in amino acids: CASSQDVSRAKNSPLHF. In DNA, the CDR3 is TGCGCCAGCAGCCAAGATGTGAGTCGGGCCAAAAATTCACCCCTCCACTTT.

As DNA, the CDR3 is TGCGCCAGCAGCAGTAGCGGCACCGGTTATAGCAATCAGCCCCAGCATTTT. Translation gives CASSSSGTGYSNQPQHF. This chain joins TRBV4-1 and TRBJ1-5, with D hard to call. The CDR3 length is 17 residues. The germline CDR1 and CDR2 sequences are MGHRA and YSYEKL. Trimming cost V 5 bases and J 0 bases, with 17 bases left between them.